The 26 T cell receptor beta chains listed next were all sequenced from one sample in a study of neurological immune-mediated disorders. From the 5' RACE reads, TCRdb called clonotypes with MiXCR, one entry per CDR3 protein. Of tens of thousands of distinct CDR3 sequences detected, 11% appear once; the ten largest clones hold approximately 1.8%. The specimen was PBMCs. Receptors originate from a man aged 60 to 75 in good health.

This clonotype has a count of ten or more. The rearrangement links TRBV20-1 to TRBJ2-7; 7 bases fit TRBD1. The CDR3 contains 13 residues. V lost 3 bases and J lost 2; bases outside the gene matches: 4. CDR1 is DFQATT, CDR2 SNEGSKA, per germline (reference sequence). This CDR3 is CSARFQGAYEQYF. CDR3 coding DNA: TGCAGTGCTAGGTTTCAGGGGGCCTACGAGCAGTACTTC.

This clonotype was recorded at least ten times. J is TRBJ1-3 and V is TRBV15; tentative D call: TRBD1 (5 bases). Trimming took 8 bases from V and 0 from J, leaving 8 bases between them. The CDR3 extends over 13 amino acids. Germline values: CDR1 LNHNV, CDR2 YYDKDF (reference sequence). The CDR3 DNA is TGTGCCACCCGACAGAACTCTGGAAACACCATATATTTT. It yields the protein CATRQNSGNTIYF. Using reference TRBV15 and TRBJ1-3 for the parts outside the CDR3, the full variable domain is DAMVIQNPRYQVTQFGKPVTLSCSQTLNHNVMYWYQQKSSQAPKLLFHYYDKDFNNEADTPDNFQSRRPNTSFCFLDIRSPGLGDTAMYLCATRQNSGNTIYFGEGSWLTVV.

This clonotype was observed many times. CDR3 sequence (DNA): TGTGCCAGCAGTTACTCGTCTAGCGGGGGCAATGAGCAGTTCTTC. Protein product: CASSYSSSGGNEQFF. The chain couples TRBV6-5 to TRBJ2-1, with 10 positions matching TRBD2. The CDR3 length is 15 residues. V lost 0 bases to trimming and J lost 6 bases; unmatched junction nucleotides: 2. Looked up from germline, CDR1 is MNHEY and CDR2 is SVGAGI.

This clonotype was counted many times. The chain couples TRBV6-1 to TRBJ2-7, with D uncertain. Trimming shortened V by 10 bases and J by 3 bases, and 10 bases separated the two germline ends. The V gene's germline CDR1 is MNHNS and CDR2 SASEGT. The CDR3 is made up of 11 amino acids. The CDR3 DNA is TGTGCCACCTGGGCTAACTACGAGCAGTACTTC. This translates into CATWANYEQYF.

This clonotype was found many times. The chain employs TRBV7-2 and TRBJ2-1, with unresolved D. CDR1 SGHTA and CDR2 FQGNSA come from the germline V gene. V lost 2 bases and J lost 10, with 9 bases in between. The CDR3 runs to 12 residues. The CDR3 DNA follows: TGTGCCAGCAGCTTACCAGTACAAGAGCAGTTCTTC. It specifies CASSLPVQEQFF.

In its sample, this clonotype was seen a few times. Just one base apart from a much larger clone, this may be a read error. This chain uses TRBV5-1 with TRBJ2-2; D not certain. Trimming removed 6 bases from V and 4 bases from J, with 13 bases in between. The CDR3 spans 14 residues. Germline V lookup: CDR1 SGHRS, CDR2 YFSETQ. CDR3 in amino acids: CASIQPSGTGELFF. The CDR3 DNA is TGCGCCAGCATCCAGCCGTCGGGCACCGGGGAGCTGTTTTTT.

This clonotype was seen many times. V and J are TRBV20-1 and TRBJ1-1, with 10 bases lining up with TRBD1. The CDR3 extends over 13 amino acids. Per germline, CDR1 DFQATT and CDR2 SNEGSKA (reference sequence). V was pared by 6 bases and J by 5 bases, with 6 bases of the junction left unmatched. This CDR3 is CSAPDRGHTEAFF. CDR3 DNA sequence: TGCAGTGCACCCGACAGGGGGCATACTGAAGCTTTCTTT.

This clonotype was found many times. The chain has TRBV7-6 and TRBJ2-3; no firm D call. The CDR3 is 15 residues long. CDR1 and CDR2 from the germline V gene are SGHVS and FNYEAQ. V lost 5 bases, J lost 6 bases, and 18 bases lay in between. CDR3 protein: CASSLRVVSGDTQYF. As DNA, the CDR3 is TGTGCCAGCAGCCTTCGGGTCGTCAGTGGGGATACGCAGTATTTT. Using reference TRBV7-6 and TRBJ2-3 for the parts outside the CDR3, the full variable domain is GAGVSQSPRYKVTKRGQDVALRCDPISGHVSLYWYRQALGQGPEFLTYFNYEAQQDKSGLPNDRFSAERPEGSISTLTIQRTEQRDSAMYRCASSLRVVSGDTQYFGPGTRLTVL.

In this sample, this clonotype turned up many times. The rearrangement links TRBV20-1 to TRBJ2-5; 7 nucleotides align to TRBD1. The germline V gene encodes CDR1 DFQATT and CDR2 SNEGSKA (reference sequence). This CDR3 comprises 13 residues. The trim removed 1 base at V and 6 bases at J, leaving 5 bases unmatched. The chain's CDR3 is CSARVDRAQTQYF. The CDR3 coding sequence is TGCAGTGCTAGAGTAGACAGGGCGCAGACCCAGTACTTC.

The V call is TRBV7-2, the J call TRBJ1-2, with D tentatively TRBD1 (5 bases). This CDR3 spans 15 amino acids. The germline V gene encodes CDR1 SGHTA and CDR2 FQGNSA. The V gene lost 5 bases and the J gene lost 8 bases, with 21 bases spanning the gap. The CDR3 loop is CASSLRAASGGGYTF. The CDR3 DNA follows: TGTGCCAGCAGCCTCCGGGCGGCCTCGGGGGGGGGCTACACCTTC.

This clonotype was seen many times. The chain carries TRBV20-1 and TRBJ2-1; D unclear. The CDR3 length is 12 residues. V was cut by 0 bases and J by 12 bases, with 12 bases left in between. CDR1 DFQATT and CDR2 SNEGSKA come from the germline V gene (reference sequence). The CDR3 here is CSARDSARGQFF. CDR3 sequence (DNA): TGCAGTGCTAGAGATTCGGCCCGCGGGCAGTTCTTC.

This clonotype occurred many times. The genes are TRBV7-2 and TRBJ2-5, with 11 bases that match TRBD2. CDR1 and CDR2 from the germline V gene are SGHTA and FQGNSA. V lost 7 bases, J lost 1 base, and 8 bases stayed unmatched. CDR3 length: 16 residues. CDR3 DNA: TGTGCCAGCACCCTTTTGGGACTAGCGGTCCAAGAGACCCAGTACTTC. Amino acids: CASTLLGLAVQETQYF.

This clonotype was recorded at least ten times. V usage is TRBV7-2 and J usage is TRBJ1-2; D remains unclear. V was pared by 4 bases and J by 8 bases, with 11 bases between. The CDR3 is made up of 12 amino acids. Germline V gene data show CDR1 as SGHTA and CDR2 as FQGNSA. The CDR3 bases are TGTGCCAGCAGCTACACTCAGGTGGGCTACACCTTC. Protein product: CASSYTQVGYTF.

This clonotype showed up just once. The CDR3 does not end in the conserved phenylalanine or tryptophan, so this is likely a read error. The DNA is omitted, as the CDR3 cannot be located on it reliably, and the CDR3 follows TCRdb's listing. V gene TRBV5-1 combines with J gene TRBJ2-3. Germline V gene lookup returns CDR1 SGHRS and CDR2 YFSETQ. The CDR3 spans 12 amino acids, including both terminal residues. CDR3 amino acids: CASSGGTDTPYL.

In its sample, this clonotype was seen many times. The chain joins TRBV6-6 to TRBJ1-2; 9 positions agree with TRBD1. Unmatched junction bases numbered 12, after V lost 6 bases and J lost 4 bases. The CDR3 sequence is 16 residues long. Per the germline V gene, CDR1 is MNHNY and CDR2 is SVGAGI (reference sequence). The CDR3 DNA reads as TGTGCCAGCAGAACGGGACAGGGCCTTACCCCCTATGGCTACACCTTC. Translated: CASRTGQGLTPYGYTF.

Many counts were recorded for this clonotype. J is TRBJ1-1 and V is TRBV5-1; TRBD1 is a possible D gene (6 bases). The length of the CDR3 is 16 residues. The germline V and J ends were trimmed by 1 base and 5 bases, with 18 bases remaining between them. Germline CDR1 reads SGHRS; CDR2 reads YFSETQ. CDR3 region: CASSLYRATEMTEAFF. DNA of the CDR3: TGCGCCAGCAGCTTGTACAGGGCCACGGAAATGACTGAAGCTTTCTTT.

In this sample, this clonotype turned up many times. The J gene is TRBJ1-3, the V gene TRBV18; D is unresolved. Germline V lookup: CDR1 KGHSH, CDR2 LQKENI. CDR3 length: 10 residues. The V end lost 8 bases, the J end lost 8 bases, and 7 bases lay between the germline ends. The CDR3 reads CASGLDTIYF. The CDR3 DNA reads TGTGCCAGCGGCCTGGACACCATATATTTT.

This clonotype was counted at least ten times. V gene TRBV20-1 combines with J gene TRBJ2-2, with TRBD1 as a possible D gene (6 bases). The CDR3 totals 18 residues. Germline V lookup: CDR1 DFQATT, CDR2 SNEGSKA (reference sequence). V was pared by 1 base and J by 0 bases, with 18 bases between. The CDR3 DNA reads as TGCAGTGCTAGAGGGGGCAGGGGCCGTTCCGCGAACACCGGGGAGCTGTTTTTT. Protein product: CSARGGRGRSANTGELFF.

The V gene is TRBV28, the J gene TRBJ1-5, with TRBD1 matching 7 bases. The CDR3 loop spans 12 amino acids. V gave up 5 bases and J gave up 7 bases; unmatched junction bases: 2. The germline gives CDR1 MDHEN, CDR2 SYDVKM. CDR3 DNA sequence: TGTGCCAGCAGTGACAGGGTCCAGCCCCAGCATTTT. Amino acids: CASSDRVQPQHF.

This clonotype came up many times. The chain combines TRBV27 with TRBJ2-3, with D possibly matching TRBD2 (6 bases). V was shortened by 7 bases and J by 4 bases, with 15 bases between the two germline ends. Germline-derived CDR1 and CDR2 are MNHEY and SMNVEV (reference sequence). The CDR3 has 14 residues. This CDR3 reads CASKETGVSDTQYF. The CDR3 DNA sequence: TGTGCCAGCAAAGAGACGGGGGTATCAGATACGCAGTATTTT.

The table lists this clonotype with many counts. The chain recombines TRBV29-1 with TRBJ2-3, with 8 nucleotides matching TRBD1. V trimming: 0 bases; J trimming: 11 bases; junction bases outside the gene matches: 4. Germline V gives CDR1 SQVTM, CDR2 ANQGSEA. This CDR3 comprises 12 residues. CDR3 DNA: TGCAGCGTTGAAGACACAGGGGGTGGGCAGTATTTT. Amino acids: CSVEDTGGGQYF.

This clonotype was seen many times. The CDR3 DNA sequence: TGTGCCAGCAGCTTTCCAGGCAGTGAGCAGTTCTTC. Translation gives CASSFPGSEQFF. The chain links TRBV7-2 to TRBJ2-1, with D unresolved. The germline CDR1 and CDR2 sequences are SGHTA and FQGNSA. The germline V and J ends were trimmed by 3 bases and 9 bases, with 9 bases remaining between them. This CDR3 region has 12 residues.

This clonotype was detected ten times or more. This sequence joins TRBV5-1 and TRBJ1-2, with 12 bases identical to TRBD1. CDR1 is SGHRS and CDR2 is YFSETQ in the germline V gene. The CDR3 is 17 residues long. V shed 0 bases, J shed 7 bases, and the junction held 10 bases outside the gene matches. The CDR3 coding sequence is TGCGCCAGCAGCTTGGGGGACAGGGGGCTGTCGCAGCGTGGCTACACCTTC. This sequence encodes CASSLGDRGLSQRGYTF.

This clonotype was counted many times. The chain uses TRBV7-2 and TRBJ2-3; D not resolved. Germline assignment: CDR1 SGHTA and CDR2 FQGNSA. CDR3 size: 14 residues. Trimming cost V 7 bases and J 1 base, with 12 bases left between them. CDR3 DNA sequence: TGTGCCAGCACCAAGGGTGGAGGCACAGATACGCAGTATTTT. As protein: CASTKGGGTDTQYF.

This clonotype has a count of ten or more. The gene calls are TRBV6-6 and TRBJ2-3, with 7 bases fitting TRBD2. There are 13 residues in the CDR3. V shed 5 bases, J shed 2 bases, and the junction held 1 base outside the gene matches. Germline loops: CDR1 MNHNY, CDR2 SVGAGI (reference sequence). The CDR3 DNA follows: TGTGCCAGCAGTCTAGCGGACACAGATACGCAGTATTTT. Amino acid sequence: CASSLADTDTQYF.

This clonotype was recorded many times. The chain links TRBV18 to TRBJ2-1; 8 positions agree with TRBD1. The V segment lost 2 bases and the J segment 6 bases; nucleotides outside the gene matches: 6. Germline V gene lookup returns CDR1 KGHSH and CDR2 LQKENI. The CDR3 is 15 amino acids. This chain's CDR3 is CASSPGQGGSNEQFF. CDR3 nucleotides: TGTGCCAGCTCACCAGGACAGGGTGGGTCCAATGAGCAGTTCTTC.